The rows below give T cell receptor beta chains drawn from one sample of a study of T cell changes during pregnancy in multiple sclerosis. Measured with immunoSEQ multiplex PCR; TCRdb has only the in-frame clones, and not every one. The table lists fewer than 65,000 clones, about 90% of them singletons. The material was CD4+ T cells from peripheral blood mononuclear cells, obtained in the first trimester of pregnancy. These receptors were obtained from a female donor with multiple sclerosis, enrolled in a pregnancy study. CDR3s include the opening cysteine and the closing phenylalanine or tryptophan. The D gene is left open where the match is weak. Some rows have no size entry. The others give once, few or many, or a class for an expanded clone.

d_gene: -
abundance: -
j_gene: TRBJ2-1
v_gene: TRBV7-3
CDR3nt: TGTGCCAGCAGCCGAGGACTCTATCCCAATGAGCAGTTCTTC
CDR3aa: CASSRGLYPNEQFF

d_gene: -
abundance: few
j_gene: TRBJ1-1
v_gene: TRBV6-1
CDR3nt: TGTGCCAGCAGTCTCACCGGTCTGTTCACTGAAGCTTTCTTT
CDR3aa: CASSLTGLFTEAFF

d_gene: -
abundance: -
j_gene: TRBJ2-7
v_gene: TRBV10-3
CDR3nt: TGTGCCTCCGGCCGGGGGGCGACCTACGAGCAGTACTTC
CDR3aa: CASGRGATYEQYF

d_gene: TRBD1
abundance: -
j_gene: TRBJ1-3
v_gene: TRBV7-2
CDR3nt: TGTGCCAGCAGCTTCCAGGGGGTGCATGGAAACACCATATATTTT
CDR3aa: CASSFQGVHGNTIYF

d_gene: TRBD2
abundance: -
j_gene: TRBJ2-7
v_gene: TRBV30
CDR3nt: TGTGCCTGGGGGACTAGCTACGAGCAGTACTTC
CDR3aa: CAWGTSYEQYF

d_gene: TRBD1
abundance: few
j_gene: TRBJ1-1
v_gene: TRBV29-1
CDR3nt: TGCAGCAGTTACAGGGGCATGAACACTGAAGCTTTCTTT
CDR3aa: CSSYRGMNTEAFF

d_gene: TRBD1
abundance: -
j_gene: TRBJ1-2
v_gene: TRBV7-6
CDR3nt: TGTGCCAGCAGCTTAGTGGACAGGGCAGGGGGGGACTATGGCTACACCTTC
CDR3aa: CASSLVDRAGGDYGYTF

d_gene: -
abundance: -
j_gene: TRBJ2-6
v_gene: TRBV7-2
CDR3nt: TGTGCCAGCAGCTCCAGGCAAAAGAGCTCTGGGGCCAACGTCCTGACTTTC
CDR3aa: CASSSRQKSSGANVLTF

d_gene: TRBD1
abundance: -
j_gene: TRBJ1-1
v_gene: TRBV10-3
CDR3nt: TGTGCCATCAGTGAGGACAGGGGGTACACTGAAGCTTTCTTT
CDR3aa: CAISEDRGYTEAFF

d_gene: TRBD1
abundance: once
j_gene: TRBJ1-3
v_gene: TRBV6-5
CDR3nt: TGTGCCAGCAGGGGGACAGGGGGCTCTGGAAACACCATATATTTT
CDR3aa: CASRGTGGSGNTIYF

d_gene: TRBD1
abundance: -
j_gene: TRBJ1-2
v_gene: TRBV27
CDR3nt: TGTGCCAGCAGTTTAGAACAGGGGCTGGGCTACACCTTC
CDR3aa: CASSLEQGLGYTF

d_gene: TRBD1
abundance: -
j_gene: TRBJ1-3
v_gene: TRBV25-1
CDR3nt: TGTGCCAGCAGTATGGGACAGTCTGGAAACACCATATATTTT
CDR3aa: CASSMGQSGNTIYF

d_gene: TRBD1
abundance: -
j_gene: TRBJ1-5
v_gene: TRBV11-2
CDR3nt: TGTGCCAGCAGCCGGACAGGCTTTGATCAGCCCCAGCATTTT
CDR3aa: CASSRTGFDQPQHF

d_gene: -
abundance: -
j_gene: TRBJ1-4
v_gene: TRBV19
CDR3nt: TGTGCCAGTAGTAAGTTGGGGGCGGCTAATGAAAAACTGTTTTTT
CDR3aa: CASSKLGAANEKLFF

d_gene: TRBD2
abundance: -
j_gene: TRBJ2-5
v_gene: TRBV7-3
CDR3nt: TGTGCCAGCACCAAAGATGGGAGGGCCCAAGAGACCCAGTACTTC
CDR3aa: CASTKDGRAQETQYF

d_gene: TRBD1
abundance: -
j_gene: TRBJ2-3
v_gene: TRBV29-1
CDR3nt: TGCAGCGTGAGGACAGGGCTTAGCACAGATACGCAGTATTTT
CDR3aa: CSVRTGLSTDTQYF

d_gene: -
abundance: -
j_gene: TRBJ1-2
v_gene: TRBV7-9
CDR3nt: TGTGCCAGCCCCCGATCAGGGGACCCATATGGCTACACCTTC
CDR3aa: CASPRSGDPYGYTF

d_gene: -
abundance: once
j_gene: TRBJ1-2
v_gene: TRBV2
CDR3nt: TGTGCCAGCAGTGAAGGGGGGGGGAGAGCTAACTATGGCTACACCTTC
CDR3aa: CASSEGGGRANYGYTF

d_gene: TRBD1
abundance: once
j_gene: TRBJ1-6
v_gene: TRBV6-5
CDR3nt: TGTGCCAGCAGTTACGGGCAGGGGGCGGCTTCACCCCTCCACTTT
CDR3aa: CASSYGQGAASPLHF

d_gene: TRBD2
abundance: -
j_gene: TRBJ2-7
v_gene: TRBV6-5
CDR3nt: TGTGCCAGCAGACCTCCACTAGCGGGGGGCTACGAGCAGTACTTC
CDR3aa: CASRPPLAGGYEQYF

d_gene: TRBD2
abundance: -
j_gene: TRBJ2-1
v_gene: TRBV9
CDR3nt: TGTGCCAGCAGCACGAAACCTCCCTCACTAGCGGGGGGGCCCAATGAGCAGTTCTTC
CDR3aa: CASSTKPPSLAGGPNEQFF

d_gene: TRBD2
abundance: -
j_gene: TRBJ2-3
v_gene: TRBV19
CDR3nt: TGTGCCAGTAGTATCAGCGGGGGGATGACAGATACGCAGTATTTT
CDR3aa: CASSISGGMTDTQYF

d_gene: TRBD1
abundance: -
j_gene: TRBJ1-6
v_gene: TRBV2
CDR3nt: TGTGCCAGCAGTAAGGGACAGGGAGATTCACCCCTCCACTTT
CDR3aa: CASSKGQGDSPLHF

d_gene: -
abundance: once
j_gene: TRBJ1-2
v_gene: TRBV9
CDR3nt: TGTGCCAGCAGCGTAGGCGGAGATTATGGCTACACCTTC
CDR3aa: CASSVGGDYGYTF

d_gene: TRBD1
abundance: -
j_gene: TRBJ1-2
v_gene: TRBV4-3
CDR3nt: TGCGCCAGCAGCCAAGATCTGCTCACAGGGGTCTATGGCTACACCTTC
CDR3aa: CASSQDLLTGVYGYTF

d_gene: -
abundance: -
j_gene: TRBJ1-1
v_gene: TRBV18
CDR3nt: TGTGCCAGCTGTGGACAGCCGAACACTGAAGCTTTCTTT
CDR3aa: CASCGQPNTEAFF

d_gene: TRBD1
abundance: -
j_gene: TRBJ1-4
v_gene: TRBV5-6
CDR3nt: TGTGCCAGCAGCGGGGGGACAGGGGATGAAAAACTGTTTTTT
CDR3aa: CASSGGTGDEKLFF

d_gene: TRBD2
abundance: -
j_gene: TRBJ2-5
v_gene: TRBV7-6
CDR3nt: TGTGCCAGCAGCGTAACGACTAGCGGGGGGTGGGAGACCCAGTACTTC
CDR3aa: CASSVTTSGGWETQYF

d_gene: -
abundance: -
j_gene: TRBJ2-2
v_gene: TRBV2
CDR3nt: TGTGCCAGCAGCGCAGGGAGGGGGGAGCTGTTTTTT
CDR3aa: CASSAGRGELFF

d_gene: -
abundance: -
j_gene: TRBJ1-1
v_gene: TRBV19
CDR3nt: TGTGCCAGTAGTATAGATCATACAGAGAACACTGAAGCTTTCTTT
CDR3aa: CASSIDHTENTEAFF

d_gene: TRBD2
abundance: once
j_gene: TRBJ2-3
v_gene: TRBV2
CDR3nt: TGTGCCAGCAGTGGCCTAAGGCGGGGGGGCCCCACAGATACGCAGTATTTT
CDR3aa: CASSGLRRGGPTDTQYF

d_gene: -
abundance: -
j_gene: TRBJ1-1
v_gene: TRBV27
CDR3nt: TGTGCCAGCAGTTTATACTCAGGGGTCTCTGAAGCTTTCTTT
CDR3aa: CASSLYSGVSEAFF

d_gene: TRBD1
abundance: once
j_gene: TRBJ1-5
v_gene: TRBV2
CDR3nt: TGTGCCAGCAGACAGGGGGCATTTCAGCCCCAGCATTTT
CDR3aa: CASRQGAFQPQHF

d_gene: -
abundance: -
j_gene: TRBJ2-3
v_gene: TRBV30
CDR3nt: TGTGCCTGGAGTCCATGGACACCTAGCACAGATACGCAGTATTTT
CDR3aa: CAWSPWTPSTDTQYF

d_gene: -
abundance: -
j_gene: TRBJ2-3
v_gene: TRBV6-1
CDR3nt: TGTGCCAGCAGTGAAGCGCTTCGCGGCGGCCGAGATACGCAGTATTTT
CDR3aa: CASSEALRGGRDTQYF

d_gene: -
abundance: once
j_gene: TRBJ2-5
v_gene: TRBV6-5
CDR3nt: TGTGCCAGCAGTTACATCCGGGACTACCAAGAGACCCAGTACTTC
CDR3aa: CASSYIRDYQETQYF

d_gene: TRBD1
abundance: -
j_gene: TRBJ1-2
v_gene: TRBV4-2
CDR3nt: TGTGCCAGCAGACGAGACAGGGGCGATGGCTACACCTTC
CDR3aa: CASRRDRGDGYTF